This section outlines one TCR beta chain sequence together with its context. The table came from immunoSEQ multiplex PCR; TCRdb's copy has only in-frame clones and leaves some out. The sample yields more than 35,000 clones, about 74% seen once. The sample originates from a study of OX40 agonist ivuxolimab in advanced cancers. The V end lost 5 bases, the J end lost 2 bases, and 21 bases lay between the germline ends. The CDR3 spans 17 residues. Germline CDR1 and CDR2: SEHNR and FQNEAQ (reference sequence). Sequencing used CD4+ or CD8+ T cells sorted from blood, obtained in a trial of the OX40 agonist ivuxolimab. This receptor was taken from an adult with an advanced solid tumor such as melanoma, head and neck, liver or kidney cancer. The chain joins TRBV7-9 to TRBJ2-5, with D perhaps matching TRBD1 or TRBD2 (6 bases each). This CDR3 is CASSLLGGTLLQETQYF. The DNA for the CDR3 is TGTGCCAGCAGCCTACTGGGGGGCACCCTCTTGCAAGAGACCCAGTACTTC.